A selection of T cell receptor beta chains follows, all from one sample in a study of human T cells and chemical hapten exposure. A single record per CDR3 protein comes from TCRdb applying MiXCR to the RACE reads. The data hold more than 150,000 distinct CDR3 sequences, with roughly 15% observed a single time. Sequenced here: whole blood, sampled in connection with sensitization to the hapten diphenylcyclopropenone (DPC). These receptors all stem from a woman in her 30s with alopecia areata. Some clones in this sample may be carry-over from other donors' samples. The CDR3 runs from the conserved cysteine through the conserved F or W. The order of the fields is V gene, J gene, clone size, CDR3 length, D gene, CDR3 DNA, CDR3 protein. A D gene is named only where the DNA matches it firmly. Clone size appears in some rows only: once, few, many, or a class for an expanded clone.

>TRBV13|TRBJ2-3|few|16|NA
TGTGCCAGCAGCTCCAGGGGACCTCGGGGCACAGATACGCAGTATTTT
CASSSRGPRGTDTQYF
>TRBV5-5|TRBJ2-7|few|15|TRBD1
TGTGCCAGCAGCTTAGACAGGGGGCCCGCCTACGAGCAGTACTTC
CASSLDRGPAYEQYF
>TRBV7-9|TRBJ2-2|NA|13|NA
TGTGCCAGCAGCTTAGAAGTCGTGGGGGAGCTGTTTTTT
CASSLEVVGELFF
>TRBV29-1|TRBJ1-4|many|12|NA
TGCAGCGTCGGGGAGGATTATGAAAAACTGTTTTTT
CSVGEDYEKLFF
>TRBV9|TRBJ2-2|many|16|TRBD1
TGTGCCAGCAGCGTAGGGACAGGGGGCTACACCGGGGAGCTGTTTTTT
CASSVGTGGYTGELFF
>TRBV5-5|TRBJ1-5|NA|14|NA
TGTGCCAGCAGCTTGTTAGGGGGGAATCAGCCCCAGCATTTT
CASSLLGGNQPQHF
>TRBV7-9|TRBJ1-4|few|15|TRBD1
TGTGCCAGCAGCTTAGGGACAGGGGCAGTGGAAAAACTGTTTTTT
CASSLGTGAVEKLFF
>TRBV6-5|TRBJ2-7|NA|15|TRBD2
TGTGCCAGCAGCGTAATCCCGGGCCTCGCGGGGGAGCGGTACTTC
CASSVIPGLAGERYF
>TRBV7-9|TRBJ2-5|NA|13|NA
TGTGCCAGCAGCTCCAGTCTCCAAGAGACCCAGTACTTC
CASSSSLQETQYF
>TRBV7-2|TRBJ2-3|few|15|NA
TGTGCCAGCAGCCCAGGCACCATACGCACAGATACGCAGTATTTT
CASSPGTIRTDTQYF
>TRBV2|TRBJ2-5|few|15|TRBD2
TGTGCCAGCAGCAAAACTAGCGGGATAGGAGAGACCCAGTACTTC
CASSKTSGIGETQYF
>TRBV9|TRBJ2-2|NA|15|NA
TGTGCCAGCAGCCCCCATACGGTCCCCACCGGGGAGCTGTTTTTT
CASSPHTVPTGELFF
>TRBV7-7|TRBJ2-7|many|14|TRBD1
TGTGCCAGCAGCTCCGGACAGGACTCCTACGAGCAGTACTTC
CASSSGQDSYEQYF
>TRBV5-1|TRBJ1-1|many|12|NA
TGTGCCAGCTCTACAGGGTACACTGAAGCTTTCTTT
CASSTGYTEAFF
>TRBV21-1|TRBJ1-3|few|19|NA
TGTGCCAGCAGCAACGTAGGACCCGCTTGGTGGCCCTCTGGAAACACCATATATTTT
CASSNVGPAWWPSGNTIYF
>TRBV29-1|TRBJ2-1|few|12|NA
TGCAGCGTTGCCGGGGGCGGGAATGAGCAGTTCTTC
CSVAGGGNEQFF
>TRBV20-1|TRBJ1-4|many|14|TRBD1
TGCAGTGCTAGAGGGGACAGGGGAGGAGAAAAACTGTTTTTT
CSARGDRGGEKLFF
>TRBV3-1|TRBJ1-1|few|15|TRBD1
TGTGCCAGCAGCCAATGGCCCATTGGGGGCAGGGGGCCTTTCTTT
CASSQWPIGGRGPFF
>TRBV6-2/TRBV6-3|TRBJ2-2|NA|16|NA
TGTGCCAGCTCCGGTTTCCCCCAGGGCGAGACCGGGGAGCTGTTTTTT
CASSGFPQGETGELFF
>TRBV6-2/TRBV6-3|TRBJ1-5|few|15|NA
TGTGCCAGCAGTTACTCAGGCAGTAGCAATCAGCCCCAGCATTTT
CASSYSGSSNQPQHF
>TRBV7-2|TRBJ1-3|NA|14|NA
TGTGCCAGCAGCTTAGGGGCTGTTGGAAACACCATATATTTT
CASSLGAVGNTIYF
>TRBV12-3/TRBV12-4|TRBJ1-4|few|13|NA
TGTGCCAGCACCATCCAGGAGGGGGAAAAACTGTTTTTT
CASTIQEGEKLFF
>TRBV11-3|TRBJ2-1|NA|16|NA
TGTGCCAGCAGCTCCCTTGGCGCAAGCTCCTACAATGAGCAGTTCTTC
CASSSLGASSYNEQFF
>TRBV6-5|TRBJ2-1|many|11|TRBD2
TGTGCCAGCAGTTACAGCGGGGAGCGTTTCTTC
CASSYSGERFF
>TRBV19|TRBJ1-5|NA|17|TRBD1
TGTGCCACCACCCCCCGGGACAGGGGCCATAGCAATCAGCCCCAGCATTTT
CATTPRDRGHSNQPQHF
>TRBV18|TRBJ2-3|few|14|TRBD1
TGTGCCAGCTCAGCCCGGGACAGTAAAGATACGCAGTATTTT
CASSARDSKDTQYF
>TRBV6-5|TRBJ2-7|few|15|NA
TGTGCCAGCAGCGTAATCCCGGGCCTCGCGGGGGAGCAGTACTTC
CASSVIPGLAGEQYF
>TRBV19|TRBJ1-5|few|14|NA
TGTGCCAGTGCCTACAGGGCAAGCAATCAGCCCCAGCATTTT
CASAYRASNQPQHF
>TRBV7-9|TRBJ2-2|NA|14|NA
TGTGCCAGCAGCTTAACAGGGTCGGCCGGGGAGCTGTTTTTT
CASSLTGSAGELFF